The next 22 T cell receptor beta chains were all read from a single sample in a study of identifying expanded T cells in peripheral blood. TCRdb keeps only in-frame clones here, not all; method: immunoSEQ multiplex PCR. The table has tens of thousands of clones, about nine tenths seen once. Sequences were obtained from blood. All receptors derive from a person between 18 and 75 years old in good health.

The V and J genes are TRBV10-2 and TRBJ2-5; 7 positions agree with TRBD1. Trimming removed 3 bases from V and 5 bases from J; junction bases left unmatched: 3. From germline, CDR1 is WSHSY and CDR2 SAAADI. The CDR3 is made up of 13 amino acids. The CDR3 loop is CASSEDRAETQYF. For the CDR3, the DNA is TGCGCCAGCAGTGAAGACAGGGCGGAGACCCAGTACTTC.

This sequence joins TRBV19 and TRBJ1-1; D is uncertain. V was clipped by 0 bases and J by 4 bases, with 6 bases between them. The CDR3 spans 13 residues. Germline loops: CDR1 LNHDA, CDR2 SQIVND (reference sequence). CDR3 in amino acids: CASSIDSATEAFF. The CDR3 DNA reads as TGTGCCAGTAGTATAGATTCGGCCACTGAAGCTTTCTTT.

The chain carries TRBV2 and TRBJ1-1, with D unclear. The CDR3 consists of 12 residues. The germline gives CDR1 SNHLY, CDR2 FYNNEI. Trimming removed 6 bases at V and 0 bases at J, with 5 bases between. The CDR3 spells CASSEMNTEAFF. CDR3 bases: TGTGCCAGCAGCGAGATGAACACTGAAGCTTTCTTT.

This clone is a singleton in its sample. V and J are TRBV4-3 and TRBJ2-6; D may correspond to TRBD1 or TRBD2 (5 bases each). This CDR3 is built from 17 residues. The germline CDR1 and CDR2 sequences are LGHNA and YSLEER. V lost 1 base to trimming and J lost 2 bases, with 12 bases between them. CDR3 DNA sequence: TGCGCCAGCAGCCAAGTATCCGGGGCTGCTGGGGCCAACGTCCTGACTTTC. Encoded protein: CASSQVSGAAGANVLTF.

With regard to this clone: This sample includes further DNA sequences coding for the same CDR3. This rearrangement joins TRBV5-1 to TRBJ2-7, with D perhaps assigned TRBD1 or TRBD2 (5 bases each). CDR3 length: 14 residues. V lost 5 bases to trimming and J lost 4 bases, with 16 bases between them. The germline CDR1 and CDR2 sequences are SGHRS and YFSETQ. CDR3 region: CASSLGAGGYEQYF. CDR3 sequence (DNA): TGCGCCAGCAGTTTAGGGGCGGGTGGGTACGAGCAGTACTTC.

The chain links TRBV5-4 to TRBJ1-1; 8 nucleotides match TRBD1. This CDR3 is built from 13 residues. Germline CDR1 reads SGHNT; CDR2 reads YYREEE (reference sequence). Trimming took 3 bases from V and 6 from J; bases not matched to a gene: 4. This CDR3 is CASSWGQEAEAFF. For the CDR3, the DNA is TGTGCCAGCAGCTGGGGACAGGAGGCTGAAGCTTTCTTT. Drawing the rest from reference TRBV5-4 and TRBJ1-1, the complete variable domain is ETGVTQSPTHLIKTRGQQVTLRCSSQSGHNTVSWYQQALGQGPQFIFQYYREEENGRGNFPPRFSGLQFPNYSSELNVNALELDDSALYLCASSWGQEAEAFFGQGTRLTVV.

This clone has a single count. This CDR3 reads CASSVEVSSGANVLTF. The DNA for the CDR3 is TGTGCCAGCAGCGTAGAAGTCAGCTCTGGGGCCAACGTCCTGACTTTC. V and J are TRBV9 and TRBJ2-6; D remains ambiguous. CDR1 and CDR2 (germline): SGDLS, YYNGEE. This CDR3 has 16 amino acids. Trimming left V 0 bases short and J 0 bases short, with 7 bases between. Drawing the rest from reference TRBV9 and TRBJ2-6, the complete variable domain is DSGVTQTPKHLITATGQRVTLRCSPRSGDLSVYWYQQSLDQGLQFLIQYYNGEERAKGNILERFSAQQFPDLHSELNLSSLELGDSALYFCASSVEVSSGANVLTFGAGSRLTVL.

The V and J genes are TRBV6-5 and TRBJ2-1; TRBD2 aligns across 7 bases. The CDR3 is 14 residues long. From germline, CDR1 is MNHEY and CDR2 SVGAGI. J gave up 5 bases and V 5 bases, and 6 bases lay outside the gene matches. DNA for the CDR3: TGTGCCAGCAGTGAAAGTGGGGGGGACAATGAGCAGTTCTTC. Its protein is CASSESGGDNEQFF.

The gene calls are TRBV11-3 and TRBJ2-3; D might be TRBD2 (6 bases). The V end was cut by 5 bases, the J end by 4 bases, with 13 bases between. The CDR3 runs to 14 residues. Germline CDR1 SGHNT, CDR2 YENEEA. The CDR3 protein is CASSPPGVPDTQYF. CDR3 nucleotides: TGTGCCAGCAGCCCCCCGGGGGTCCCAGATACGCAGTATTTT.

This chain joins TRBV25-1 and TRBJ2-3; D gene uncertain. The V end lost 8 bases, the J end lost 0 bases, and 3 bases lay between the germline ends. CDR1 is MGHDK, CDR2 SYGVNS, per germline. The CDR3 runs 11 residues. CDR3: CASRSTDTQYF. CDR3 sequence (DNA): TGTGCCAGCCGAAGCACAGATACGCAGTATTTT.

This chain links TRBV5-5 with TRBJ2-7; the D gene could be TRBD1 or TRBD2 (5 bases each). Germline values: CDR1 SGHKS, CDR2 YYEKEE (reference sequence). V lost 5 bases and J lost 0, with 18 bases in between. The CDR3 is made up of 16 amino acids. The CDR3 DNA reads as TGTGCCAGCAGTCTCCGGGACGTCGGACCCTCCTACGAGCAGTACTTC. Its translation: CASSLRDVGPSYEQYF.

CDR3 region: CADSESGIEQFF. The CDR3 DNA reads TGTGCCGACAGCGAGTCGGGAATCGAGCAGTTCTTC. V gene TRBV18 combines with J gene TRBJ2-1, with D possibly called TRBD1 or TRBD2 (5 bases each). Germline assignment: CDR1 KGHSH and CDR2 LQKENI. V lost 11 bases and J 10 bases, leaving 18 bases between the germline ends. CDR3 length: 12 residues.

This clone was recorded once. J is TRBJ2-7 and V is TRBV28; D might be TRBD1 or TRBD2, each matching 5 bases. Germline-derived CDR1 and CDR2 are MDHEN and SYDVKM. CDR3 length: 16 amino acids. Trimming pared 5 bases from V and 2 bases from J, leaving 19 bases between. In nucleotides, the CDR3 is TGTGCCAGCAGTCCACACTCCGGGACGGGACCCTACGAGCAGTACTTC. Its translation: CASSPHSGTGPYEQYF. Full variable domain (outside the CDR3, taken from reference TRBV28 and TRBJ2-7): DVKVTQSSRYLVKRTGEKVFLECVQDMDHENMFWYRQDPGLGLRLIYFSYDVKMKEKGDIPEGYSVSREKKERFSLILESASTNQTSMYLCASSPHSGTGPYEQYFGPGTRLTVT.

This chain joins TRBV12-5 and TRBJ2-7; TRBD1 matches 12 bases. There are 17 residues in the CDR3. The germline gives CDR1 LGHNT, CDR2 FRNRAP. Germline trimming cut 3 bases from V and 4 bases from J; bases unmatched to any gene: 10. The CDR3 DNA sequence: TGTGCTAGTGGTTTCACCACCCCGGGACAGGGGGCGTACGAGCAGTACTTC. Residues: CASGFTTPGQGAYEQYF.

The chain links TRBV29-1 to TRBJ2-1; D is ambiguous. V was cut by 5 bases and J by 0 bases, with 17 bases left in between. This CDR3 comprises 16 residues. Looked up from germline, CDR1 is SQVTM and CDR2 is ANQGSEA. Written as DNA, the CDR3 is TGCAGCGTTTGGGAAAGACTCCTGAGCTCCTACAATGAGCAGTTCTTC. Residues: CSVWERLLSSYNEQFF.

V is TRBV7-9 and J is TRBJ1-2; D possibly corresponds to TRBD1 (5 bases). V lost 0 bases and J 7 bases, leaving 18 bases between the germline ends. This CDR3 comprises 16 residues. CDR1 and CDR2 from the germline V gene are SEHNR and FQNEAQ (reference sequence). The DNA of the CDR3 is TGTGCCAGCAGCTTAGCTGGCCGGGAGGGGCTTAGTGGCTACACCTTC. This codes for CASSLAGREGLSGYTF.

CDR3: CASSLDLAPYNEQFF. The DNA for the CDR3 is TGTGCCAGCAGCTTGGATCTGGCCCCTTACAATGAGCAGTTCTTC. The rearrangement links TRBV5-6 to TRBJ2-1, with D unclear. Germline V gives CDR1 SGHDT, CDR2 YYEEEE. CDR3 size: 15 residues. Trimming removed 0 bases from V and 4 bases from J, with 11 bases in between.

The CDR3 DNA follows: TGTGCCAGCAGAAAAGGGGACAGGGACCCTGGAAACACCATATATTTT. It codes for CASRKGDRDPGNTIYF. The chain employs TRBV21-1 and TRBJ1-3; TRBD1, as called in the table, went unchecked against the DNA. TRBV21-1 is termed a pseudogene. The CDR3 has 16 amino acids.

CDR3 in DNA: TGTGCCAGCAGTGACCGAGGACAGGAGACCCAGTACTTC. This codes for CASSDRGQETQYF. The chain uses TRBV2 and TRBJ2-5, with D perhaps TRBD1 (6 bases). This CDR3 comprises 13 residues. Germline V gene sequence: CDR1 SNHLY, CDR2 FYNNEI. Trimming pared 3 bases from V and 5 bases from J, leaving 10 bases between. The full variable domain, its missing parts supplied by reference TRBV2 and TRBJ2-5, is EPEVTQTPSHQVTQMGQEVILRCVPISNHLYFYWYRQILGQKVEFLVSFYNNEISEKSEIFDDQFSVERPDGSNFTLKIRSTKLEDSAMYFCASSDRGQETQYFGPGTRLLVL.

This chain connects TRBV5-1 to TRBJ2-7; 7 bases map to TRBD2. Germline CDR1 reads SGHRS; CDR2 reads YFSETQ. This CDR3 is 14 amino acids long. Unmatched junction bases numbered 7, after V lost 4 bases and J lost 3 bases. The CDR3 DNA is TGCGCCAGCAGCCCTGGGACGGGAGGCTACGAGCAGTACTTC. Amino acids: CASSPGTGGYEQYF.

This clone has just a few counts. As DNA, the CDR3 is TGTGCCAGCAGTGAATTAGTGCAGGGATACAATGAGCAGTTCTTC. The encoded protein is CASSELVQGYNEQFF. The rearrangement joins TRBV6-1 to TRBJ2-1; possibly TRBD1 for D (5 bases). Germline CDR1 MNHNS, CDR2 SASEGT. This CDR3 is 15 amino acids long. Trimming removed 2 bases at V and 4 bases at J, with 12 bases between.

The chain recombines TRBV28 with TRBJ1-1, with 9 bases lining up with TRBD1. The CDR3 sequence is 12 residues long. The ends lost 4 bases at V and 8 bases at J; junction bases unmatched: 2. CDR1 is MDHEN and CDR2 is SYDVKM in the germline V gene. Here the CDR3 DNA reads TGTGCCAGCAGTTACGGGACAGGGGAAGCTTTCTTT. It translates to CASSYGTGEAFF.